The T cell receptor (beta chain) under discussion was sequenced for a study of graft-versus-host responses after intestinal transplantation. Study-wide points: Ileal or blood samples showed some GvH clones first, and such clones were also found in recipient marrow. Within the allografts of patients who had graft-donor T cell macrochimerism, graft-versus-host to host-versus-graft clonal ratios were high.

Germline CDR1 reads SEHNR; CDR2 reads FQNEAQ (reference sequence). This CDR3 contains 18 residues. With 0 bases clipped from V and 0 bases from J, the junction kept 4 bases outside the gene matches. Produced via immunoSEQ multiplex PCR; TCRdb's table is partial and in-frame only. In the table there are more than 70,000 clones, under 90% of which are singletons. As regards this clone: The antigen remains unidentified.

The chain employs TRBV7-9 and TRBJ1-5, with 11 bases lining up with TRBD1. The receptor was isolated from a human donor who received an intestinal transplant. Sequenced here: unstimulated CD4+ T cells sorted from spleen or lymph node cells, sampled before intestinal transplant. Written as DNA, the CDR3 is TGTGCCAGCAGCTTAGCGGGGACAGGGGGGCATAGCAATCAGCCCCAGCATTTT. Translated, it gives CASSLAGTGGHSNQPQHF.